This TCR beta chain was captured in a study of blood T cell repertoires in COVID-19. In the study overall: The United States, Italy and Spain provided the acute and convalescent COVID-19 samples. From T cells, B-cell-depleted T cells, or PBMCs came the material, which was cDNA or gDNA.

Per the authors' pipeline: For nucleated cells, counts were estimated from reference gene primer amplification. Produced via immunoSEQ multiplex PCR; TCRdb's table is partial and in-frame only. The V and J calls and clone size were taken over from that table, and D and trimming were inferred from the DNA. The sample yields around 270,000 clones, around nine tenths seen once. This CDR3 spans 17 amino acids. CDR1 SGHTA and CDR2 FQGNSA come from the germline V gene. J gave up 5 bases and V 4 bases, and 12 bases lay outside the gene matches. This sequence originates from a man aged 40-49 years who had recovered from COVID-19. Sequencing input: peripheral blood. This sequence joins TRBV7-2 and TRBJ2-1; TRBD2 agrees at 9 bases. CDR3: CASSSRGGLAFDNEQFF. The CDR3 region has the DNA TGTGCCAGCAGCTCCCGGGGGGGACTAGCTTTCGACAATGAGCAGTTCTTC.